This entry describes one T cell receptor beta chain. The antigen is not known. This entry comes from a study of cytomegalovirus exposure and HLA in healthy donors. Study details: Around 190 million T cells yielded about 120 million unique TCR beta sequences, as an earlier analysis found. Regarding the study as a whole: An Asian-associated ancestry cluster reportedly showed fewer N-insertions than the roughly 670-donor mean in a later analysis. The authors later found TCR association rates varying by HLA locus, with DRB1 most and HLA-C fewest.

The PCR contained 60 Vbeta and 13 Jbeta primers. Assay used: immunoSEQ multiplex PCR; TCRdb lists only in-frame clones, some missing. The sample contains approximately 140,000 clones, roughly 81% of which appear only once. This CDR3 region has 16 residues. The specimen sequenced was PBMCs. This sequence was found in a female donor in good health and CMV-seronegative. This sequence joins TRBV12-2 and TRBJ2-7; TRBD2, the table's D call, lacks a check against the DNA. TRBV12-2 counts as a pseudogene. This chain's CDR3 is CASRSPGAPYSYEQYF. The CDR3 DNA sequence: TGTGCAAGTCGCTCCCCCGGTGCACCATACTCCTACGAGCAGTACTTC.